Listed here are 5 T cell receptor beta chains from one sample, sequenced in a study of T cell responses to AZD1222 COVID-19 vaccine. Assay: immunoSEQ multiplex PCR; the TCRdb copy retains only in-frame clones and omits some. The sample has about 170,000 clones; 70% to 90% are singletons. Sequences were derived from peripheral blood, sampled 28 days after the second AZD1222 dose. All receptors come from an adult who received the AZD1222 COVID-19 vaccine.

The J gene is TRBJ2-3, the V gene TRBV11-2, with TRBD2 matching 8 bases. Germline V gives CDR1 SGHAT, CDR2 FQNNGV. Trimming took 0 bases from V and 2 from J; bases not matched to a gene: 7. CDR3 length: 17 residues. The CDR3 sequence is CASSLDSAGAATDTQYF. The DNA for the CDR3 is TGTGCCAGCAGCTTAGATTCAGCGGGGGCGGCCACAGATACGCAGTATTTT.

In this sample, this clone turned up a few times. This rearrangement joins TRBV7-2 to TRBJ1-1; 11 bases agree with TRBD1. Germline V gene data show CDR1 as SGHTA and CDR2 as FQGNSA. After removal of 5 bases from V and 6 bases from J, the junction contained 14 bases not matched to a gene. The length of the CDR3 is 17 residues. In DNA form, the CDR3 reads TGTGCCAGCAGCCCAAACTCCGGGACAGGGGGTCGGGCTGAAGCTTTCTTT. As protein: CASSPNSGTGGRAEAFF.

The rearrangement joins TRBV2 to TRBJ2-3, with TRBD2 matching 10 bases. This CDR3 is 18 amino acids long. The germline gives CDR1 SNHLY, CDR2 FYNNEI. V shed 8 bases, J shed 0 bases, and the junction held 14 bases outside the gene matches. CDR3 bases: TGTGCCAGCCTCATGTCCAGCGGGGGGGTCTCTAGCACAGATACGCAGTATTTT. Its protein product is CASLMSSGGVSSTDTQYF.

The rearrangement links TRBV25-1 to TRBJ2-7; D is perhaps TRBD1 or TRBD2 (5 bases each). Trimming stripped 2 bases from V and 3 bases from J, with 8 bases between. From germline, CDR1 is MGHDK and CDR2 SYGVNS. The CDR3 sequence is 13 residues long. CDR3 in amino acids: CASSEEGRYEQYF. In DNA, the CDR3 is TGTGCCAGCAGTGAAGAGGGGCGCTACGAGCAGTACTTC.

The chain has TRBV18 and TRBJ2-6, with D unclear. CDR3 length equals 16 residues. V dropped 6 bases and J dropped 0 bases, with 12 bases sitting between them. Germline-derived CDR1 and CDR2 are KGHSH and LQKENI. CDR3 nucleotide sequence: TGTGCCAGCTCCGGTGGTCACCACTCTGGGGCCAACGTCCTGACTTTC. Translating gives CASSGGHHSGANVLTF.